Listed here is a single T cell receptor beta chain. This specimen comes from a study of blood T cell repertoires in COVID-19. Turning to the study itself: The origin of the acute and convalescent COVID-19 samples was the United States, Italy and Spain.

The V and J ends lost 4 bases and 4 bases respectively, with 5 bases between them. CDR3 length: 11 amino acids. CDR1 is MNHEY, CDR2 SVGEGT, per germline. The study drew participants aged about 18 to 89 years from 24 US areas. Participant-reported clinical history was the basis for cohort assignment. Source study methods: Reference gene primer amplification yielded estimated nucleated cell counts. The protocol was immunoSEQ multiplex PCR, while the TCRdb copy is restricted to in-frame clones and leaves out a portion. V and J calls and clone size come straight from that table; D and trimming were deduced from the DNA. Here the sample spans about 200,000 clones, around 86% being singletons.

Source material: PBMCs or T cells enriched from blood (not recorded which). The V call is TRBV6-2 or TRBV6-3, the J call TRBJ2-7; unclear D gene. This sequence originates from a man aged 35 to 55 with acute COVID-19. The CDR3 nucleotides read TGTGCCAGCAGTTCGGTATACGAGCAGTACTTC. This translates into CASSSVYEQYF.